These 16 T cell receptor beta chains share one sample of origin, sequenced in a study of CD8 T cells in Susac syndrome. RNA in amounts of roughly 0.45 to 1 ug was reverse transcribed with random hexamers. TCRdb analysed the immunoSEQ multiplex PCR reads with MiXCR anew, one entry per CDR3 protein. The sample contains 150,000 or so distinct CDR3 sequences, 90% to 95% of which appear only once. Material for sequencing was CD4+ T cells from PBMCs. Every receptor here comes from a human donor in good health.

V usage is TRBV5-1 and J usage is TRBJ1-2; weak D call: TRBD1 (5 bases). The CDR3 has 15 amino acids. Germline CDR1 SGHRS, CDR2 YFSETQ. With 5 bases removed from V and 2 bases from J, the gap between germline ends came to 16 bases. CDR3 bases: TGCGCCAGCAGACCTCAAGCGGGGCCCAACTATGGCTACACCTTC. Its translation: CASRPQAGPNYGYTF. Full variable domain (missing parts from reference TRBV5-1 and TRBJ1-2): KAGVTQTPRYLIKTRGQQVTLSCSPISGHRSVSWYQQTPGQGLQFLFEYFSETQRNKGNFPGRFSGRQFSNSRSEMNVSTLELGDSALYLCASRPQAGPNYGYTFGSGTRLTVV.

V usage is TRBV18 and J usage is TRBJ1-4; TRBD1 aligns across 10 bases. This CDR3 region has 15 residues. Germline loops: CDR1 KGHSH, CDR2 LQKENI. V shed 3 bases, J shed 8 bases, and the junction held 6 bases outside the gene matches. For the CDR3, the DNA is TGTGCCAGCTCACCGGCCGGGACAGGGGAAGAAAAACTGTTTTTT. Amino acid sequence: CASSPAGTGEEKLFF.

The chain joins TRBV7-2 to TRBJ2-7, with 7 bases matching TRBD1. In germline, CDR1 is SGHTA, CDR2 FQGNSA. With 4 bases clipped from V and 5 bases from J, the junction kept 5 bases outside the gene matches. The CDR3 consists of 13 residues. The CDR3 DNA is TGTGCCAGCAGCTGGACACAGGGGAACGAGCAGTACTTC. Encoded protein: CASSWTQGNEQYF.

Note on this clonotype: One end of the junction varies from germline; a read error may be responsible. The rearrangement links TRBV28 to TRBJ2-1; 8 bases are shared with TRBD2. CDR3 size: 13 residues. Germline V gene sequence: CDR1 MDHEN, CDR2 SYDVKM. In nucleotides, the CDR3 is TGTGCCAGCAGCGCCCGGGGGAAGCGGGAGAATGGCTTC. As protein: CASSARGKRENGF.

The rearrangement uses TRBV6-1 and TRBJ2-5; 9 positions agree with TRBD1. Germline V gives CDR1 MNHNS, CDR2 SASEGT. Losses at the gene ends were 7 bases for V and 4 bases for J; bases not matched to a gene: 4. The CDR3 is 13 amino acids. Written as DNA, the CDR3 is TGTGCCAGCAATAAGGACAGGGGAGAGACCCAGTACTTC. The encoded protein is CASNKDRGETQYF.

Details on this clonotype: One end of the junction does not line up with germline, which may come from a read error. This chain links TRBV20-1 with TRBJ2-1, with TRBD1 as a possible D gene (6 bases). This CDR3 region has 14 residues. The germline V gene encodes CDR1 DFQATT and CDR2 SNEGSKA (reference sequence). CDR3 protein: CSARGGSSYNEQFF. CDR3 DNA sequence: TGCAGTGCCAGAGGGGGAAGCTCCTACAATGAGCAGTTCTTC.

The chain is built from TRBV29-1 and TRBJ2-5; D might be TRBD1 (6 bases). The CDR3 contains 12 residues. The V end lost 3 bases, the J end lost 3 bases, and 8 bases lay between the germline ends. Looked up from germline, CDR1 is SQVTM and CDR2 is ANQGSEA. Written as DNA, the CDR3 is TGCAGCGTTGATAAGGGGGAAGAGACCCAGTACTTC. This sequence encodes CSVDKGEETQYF.

The chain links TRBV28 to TRBJ2-3; 9 positions match TRBD2. Germline CDR1 MDHEN, CDR2 SYDVKM. There are 15 residues in the CDR3. The V segment lost 10 bases and the J segment 3 bases; nucleotides outside the gene matches: 11. The CDR3 here is CAITGSGRGTDTQYF. The CDR3 bases are TGTGCCATCACGGGTAGCGGGAGAGGGACAGATACGCAGTATTTT.

The chain links TRBV20-1 to TRBJ1-2, with 8 bases lining up with TRBD1. V lost 5 bases, J lost 7 bases, and 3 bases stayed unmatched. In germline, CDR1 is DFQATT, CDR2 SNEGSKA (reference sequence). This CDR3 has 11 residues. CDR3 sequence: CSAGQGGGYTF. The CDR3 DNA sequence: TGCAGTGCTGGACAGGGAGGTGGCTACACCTTC.

This chain links TRBV5-1 with TRBJ1-2; no reliable D call. Trimming shortened V by 3 bases and J by 2 bases, and 17 bases separated the two germline ends. Per the germline V gene, CDR1 is SGHRS and CDR2 is YFSETQ. CDR3 length: 16 amino acids. The CDR3 is CASSWNLRVANYGYTF. The CDR3 region has the DNA TGCGCCAGCAGCTGGAACCTACGAGTAGCCAACTATGGCTACACCTTC.

This chain links TRBV4-1 with TRBJ2-5; D ambiguous. The CDR3 runs 15 residues. Looked up from germline, CDR1 is MGHRA and CDR2 is YSYEKL. V dropped 1 base and J dropped 4 bases, with 13 bases sitting between them. The CDR3: CASSQVGLSGETQYF. CDR3 sequence (DNA): TGCGCCAGCAGCCAAGTCGGCCTATCTGGAGAGACCCAGTACTTC.

This sequence joins TRBV5-1 and TRBJ2-3, with D possibly TRBD1 on 5 matching bases. The CDR3 is 13 amino acids. V was trimmed by 6 bases and J by 5 bases, leaving 13 bases between them. Per the germline V gene, CDR1 is SGHRS and CDR2 is YFSETQ. CDR3 bases: TGCGCCAGCACCCTGAGTAGGGGAGATACGCAGTATTTT. Its protein product is CASTLSRGDTQYF.

This chain links TRBV2 with TRBJ2-5; 9 positions agree with TRBD2. J gave up 2 bases and V 2 bases, and 0 bases lay outside the gene matches. From germline, CDR1 is SNHLY and CDR2 FYNNEI. The length of the CDR3 is 14 residues. The CDR3 sequence: CASSETSGQETQYF. DNA for the CDR3: TGTGCCAGCAGTGAAACTAGCGGGCAAGAGACCCAGTACTTC.

The chain joins TRBV9 to TRBJ1-4; D call uncertain. Germline V CDR1 and CDR2: SGDLS, YYNGEE. The CDR3 length is 16 residues. Trimming took off 2 bases at V and 0 bases at J, with 11 bases between the two ends. This CDR3 reads CASSVEVGATNEKLFF. CDR3 DNA sequence: TGTGCCAGCAGCGTGGAAGTCGGTGCAACTAATGAAAAACTGTTTTTT.

This clonotype was counted only a few times. The genes are TRBV30 and TRBJ2-7; D not resolved. The CDR3 contains 13 residues. Per germline, CDR1 GTSNPN and CDR2 SVGIG (reference sequence). V lost 4 bases and J lost 0, with 10 bases in between. CDR3: CAWNQAYSYEQYF. The CDR3 coding sequence is TGTGCCTGGAACCAGGCCTACTCCTACGAGCAGTACTTC.

The gene calls are TRBV5-6 and TRBJ1-1, with 7 bases lining up with TRBD1. CDR3 size: 15 residues. CDR1 and CDR2 (germline): SGHDT, YYEEEE. Germline trimming cut 2 bases from V and 3 bases from J; bases unmatched to any gene: 7. CDR3 coding DNA: TGTGCCAGCAGCTTTACAGGGGAGGGTTACACTGAAGCTTTCTTT. It is translated as CASSFTGEGYTEAFF.